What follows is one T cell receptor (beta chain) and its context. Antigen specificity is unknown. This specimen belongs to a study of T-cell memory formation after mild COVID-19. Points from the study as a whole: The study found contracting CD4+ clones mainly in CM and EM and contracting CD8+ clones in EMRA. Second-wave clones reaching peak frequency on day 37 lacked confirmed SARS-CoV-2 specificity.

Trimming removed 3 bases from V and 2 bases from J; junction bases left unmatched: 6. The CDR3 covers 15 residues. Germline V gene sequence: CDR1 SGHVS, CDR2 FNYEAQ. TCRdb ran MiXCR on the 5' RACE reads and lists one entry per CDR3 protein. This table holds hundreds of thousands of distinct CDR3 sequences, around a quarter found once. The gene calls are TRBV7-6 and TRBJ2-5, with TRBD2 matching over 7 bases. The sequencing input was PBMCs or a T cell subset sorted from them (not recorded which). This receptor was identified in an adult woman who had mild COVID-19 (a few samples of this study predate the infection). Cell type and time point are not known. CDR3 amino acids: CASSFGLAVQETQYF. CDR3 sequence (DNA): TGTGCCAGCAGCTTCGGGCTAGCGGTTCAAGAGACCCAGTACTTC.